Below are 23 T cell receptor beta chains sequenced from a single sample in a study of OX40 agonist ivuxolimab in advanced cancers. Clones were read by immunoSEQ multiplex PCR, and TCRdb kept only the in-frame ones, dropping some. The table has just under 65,000 clones, approximately 85% seen once. The starting material was CD4+ or CD8+ T cells sorted from blood, obtained in a trial of the OX40 agonist ivuxolimab. Receptor source: an adult with an advanced solid tumor such as melanoma, head and neck, liver or kidney cancer.

This clone was found a few times. The rearrangement joins TRBV18 to TRBJ2-7; weak D call: TRBD1 (5 bases). Trimming removed 2 bases from V and 12 bases from J, with 14 bases in between. From germline, CDR1 is KGHSH and CDR2 LQKENI. The CDR3 is made up of 12 amino acids. The DNA for the CDR3 is TGTGCCAGCTCACCAAGCGTAGGGGTGTTGTACTTC. It encodes CASSPSVGVLYF.

In this sample, this clone turned up a few times. The rearrangement links TRBV5-1 to TRBJ1-4; 9 bases align to TRBD1. Germline values: CDR1 SGHRS, CDR2 YFSETQ. The CDR3 sequence is 15 residues long. Trimming cost V 7 bases and J 5 bases; bases outside gene matches: 9. CDR3 in amino acids: CASSPGGTGNEKLFF. The CDR3, as DNA: TGCGCCAGCTCCCCGGGGGGGACAGGGAATGAAAAACTGTTTTTT.

This chain links TRBV7-6 with TRBJ1-2, with D possibly TRBD1 on 6 matching bases. Trimming took 5 bases from V and 4 from J, leaving 11 bases between them. The CDR3 extends over 13 amino acids. Germline V gives CDR1 SGHVS, CDR2 FNYEAQ. The CDR3 is CASSPGQIYGYTF. The DNA for the CDR3 is TGTGCCAGCAGCCCAGGACAGATCTATGGCTACACCTTC.

The chain couples TRBV28 to TRBJ2-5; no reliable D call. This CDR3 region has 13 residues. V lost 2 bases and J 2 bases, leaving 6 bases between the germline ends. Germline lookup yields CDR1 MDHEN and CDR2 SYDVKM. CDR3 in amino acids: CASSLRWQETQYF. The CDR3, as DNA: TGTGCCAGCAGTTTAAGGTGGCAAGAGACCCAGTACTTC.

This clone occurred a few times. The gene calls are TRBV5-1 and TRBJ2-2; TRBD1 might be the D (6 bases). The V and J ends lost 2 bases and 7 bases respectively, with 12 bases between them. The CDR3 runs to 14 residues. Germline values: CDR1 SGHRS, CDR2 YFSETQ. The DNA of the CDR3 is TGCGCCAGCAGCTTACAGGGAATTGTCGGGGAGCTGTTTTTT. This gives the protein CASSLQGIVGELFF.

V gene TRBV4-3 combines with J gene TRBJ2-2, with unresolved D. V lost 0 bases and J lost 6, with 17 bases in between. CDR1 is LGHNA, CDR2 YSLEER, per germline. The CDR3 totals 17 residues. CDR3 sequence: CASSQDPLVSSPGELFF. Written as DNA, the CDR3 is TGCGCCAGCAGCCAAGATCCATTGGTCTCAAGCCCCGGGGAGCTGTTTTTT.

The chain joins TRBV5-1 to TRBJ2-7, with 8 bases lining up with TRBD1. This CDR3 has 15 residues. The junction had 9 bases not matched to a gene; V was cut back by 4 bases and J by 3 bases. From germline, CDR1 is SGHRS and CDR2 YFSETQ. CDR3 in amino acids: CASSPTGANIYEQYF. CDR3 DNA sequence: TGCGCCAGCAGCCCGACAGGGGCAAACATCTACGAGCAGTACTTC.

This chain links TRBV18 with TRBJ1-5; a weak D match, TRBD1 (5 bases). V was pared by 2 bases and J by 7 bases, with 12 bases between. The CDR3 length is 14 residues. Germline assignment: CDR1 KGHSH and CDR2 LQKENI. The CDR3 DNA sequence: TGTGCCAGCTCACCAACGCAGGGCGGACAGCCCCAGCATTTT. Protein sequence: CASSPTQGGQPQHF. Using reference TRBV18 and TRBJ1-5 for the parts outside the CDR3, the full variable domain is NAGVMQNPRHLVRRRGQEARLRCSPMKGHSHVYWYRQLPEEGLKFMVYLQKENIIDESGMPKERFSAEFPKEGPSILRIQQVVRGDSAAYFCASSPTQGGQPQHFGDGTRLSIL.

This chain connects TRBV5-1 to TRBJ2-5; the D gene is possibly TRBD1 (5 bases). V lost 4 bases, J lost 5 bases, and 12 bases lay in between. Germline lookup yields CDR1 SGHRS and CDR2 YFSETQ. This CDR3 is 13 amino acids long. This CDR3 reads CASSGQGRETQYF. As DNA, the CDR3 is TGCGCCAGCAGCGGGCAGGGTCGGGAGACCCAGTACTTC.

This chain joins TRBV2 and TRBJ2-1; 7 nucleotides line up with TRBD2. The CDR3 is made up of 17 amino acids. Trimming removed 5 bases from V and 0 bases from J; junction bases left unmatched: 10. Germline CDR1 SNHLY, CDR2 FYNNEI. CDR3 amino acids: CASSSGIGASSYNEQFF. CDR3 sequence (DNA): TGTGCCAGCAGTAGCGGGATAGGGGCAAGCTCCTACAATGAGCAGTTCTTC.

This chain connects TRBV2 to TRBJ2-7, with a tentative D call TRBD1 (6 bases). V lost 4 bases and J 7 bases, leaving 11 bases between the germline ends. CDR3 length: 12 amino acids. CDR1 is SNHLY, CDR2 FYNNEI, per germline. The CDR3 loop reads CASSGQAGEQYF. The CDR3 DNA follows: TGTGCCAGCAGTGGACAGGCAGGAGAGCAGTACTTC.

The rearrangement links TRBV29-1 to TRBJ2-7; D unclear. This CDR3 has 12 amino acids. Germline CDR1 and CDR2: SQVTM and ANQGSEA. V was cut by 2 bases and J by 3 bases, with 8 bases left in between. For the CDR3, the DNA is TGCAGCGTTGAAAACACCAACTACGAGCAGTACTTC. Its translation is CSVENTNYEQYF.

The chain employs TRBV28 and TRBJ2-1; TRBD2 is a possible D gene (8 bases). From germline, CDR1 is MDHEN and CDR2 SYDVKM. Trimming cost V 3 bases and J 6 bases, with 21 bases left between them. CDR3 length: 17 amino acids. This chain's CDR3 is CASSFRTGGGLINEQFF. The CDR3 nucleotides read TGTGCCAGCAGTTTCCGTACGGGAGGGGGCCTAATCAATGAGCAGTTCTTC.

This chain's CDR3 is CASSLERGNQPQHF. CDR3 DNA: TGTGCCAGCAGTCTTGAAAGGGGCAATCAGCCCCAGCATTTT. The chain is built from TRBV2 and TRBJ1-5; D not resolved. V was pared by 5 bases and J by 2 bases, with 10 bases between. This CDR3 comprises 14 residues. CDR1 and CDR2 (germline): SNHLY, FYNNEI.

This clone was seen once. This chain links TRBV7-8 with TRBJ2-7, with D perhaps TRBD2 (7 bases). CDR1 and CDR2 from the germline V gene are SGHVS and FQNEAQ. V was shortened by 6 bases and J by 6 bases, with 15 bases between the two germline ends. The CDR3 length is 13 residues. Written as DNA, the CDR3 is TGTGCCAGCAGATCTCTAGGGGGGGGCGAGCAGTACTTC. Translation: CASRSLGGGEQYF.

The chain links TRBV2 to TRBJ2-7; 8 bases align to TRBD1. The germline V gene encodes CDR1 SNHLY and CDR2 FYNNEI. There are 13 residues in the CDR3. V shed 7 bases and J 2 bases; nucleotides not matched to a gene: 4. CDR3 coding DNA: TGTGCCAGCACCCGGGACAGGCCCTACGAGCAGTACTTC. Amino acid sequence: CASTRDRPYEQYF.

The chain has TRBV4-2 and TRBJ1-4; D gene unclear. V dropped 1 base and J dropped 3 bases, with 15 bases sitting between them. The germline gives CDR1 LGHNA, CDR2 YNFKEQ. There are 17 residues in the CDR3. The chain's CDR3 is CASSQVRARRANEKLFF. The DNA of the CDR3 is TGTGCCAGCAGCCAAGTGAGGGCGCGAAGAGCTAATGAAAAACTGTTTTTT.

The V and J genes are TRBV18 and TRBJ2-7; 8 bases match TRBD1. The CDR3 runs 16 residues. Trimming removed 1 base from V and 2 bases from J; junction bases left unmatched: 7. CDR1 and CDR2 from the germline V gene are KGHSH and LQKENI. The CDR3 loop reads CASSPQPPDRAYEQYF. DNA of the CDR3: TGTGCCAGCTCACCACAACCGCCGGACAGGGCCTACGAGCAGTACTTC.

This sequence joins TRBV5-8 and TRBJ1-4, with TRBD1 matching over 8 bases. The junction had 9 bases not matched to a gene; V was cut back by 2 bases and J by 9 bases. This CDR3 is built from 15 residues. Germline V CDR1 and CDR2: SGHTS, YDEGEE. In nucleotides, the CDR3 is TGTGCCAGCAGCTTTGGAGCAGGGGGCTCTCAAAAACTGTTTTTT. Translating gives CASSFGAGGSQKLFF.

In this sample, this clone turned up once. The gene calls are TRBV25-1 and TRBJ1-6; a weak D match, TRBD1 (5 bases). The CDR3 sequence is 14 residues long. Trimming left V 4 bases short and J 7 bases short, with 11 bases between. From germline, CDR1 is MGHDK and CDR2 SYGVNS. In nucleotides, the CDR3 is TGTGCCAGCAGTGCTGTTGGGGGAAATTCACCCCTCCACTTT. Its protein is CASSAVGGNSPLHF. The whole variable domain, filled in from reference TRBV25-1 and TRBJ1-6, reads EADIYQTPRYLVIGTGKKITLECSQTMGHDKMYWYQQDPGMELHLIHYSYGVNSTEKGDLSSESTVSRIRTEHFPLTLESARPSHTSQYLCASSAVGGNSPLHFGNGTRLTVT.

V usage is TRBV10-3 and J usage is TRBJ1-1, with a possible D match to TRBD1 (6 bases). Trimming left V 7 bases short and J 1 base short, with 7 bases between. CDR3 size: 12 residues. The germline V gene encodes CDR1 ENHRY and CDR2 SYGVKD. The CDR3 coding sequence is TGTGCCATCAAGACAGGGAACACTGAAGCTTTCTTT. Residues: CAIKTGNTEAFF.

The V and J genes are TRBV5-1 and TRBJ1-6, with D maybe TRBD1 (5 bases). The germline V and J ends were trimmed by 5 bases and 10 bases, with 13 bases remaining between them. The CDR3 is made up of 13 amino acids. The germline V gene encodes CDR1 SGHRS and CDR2 YFSETQ. CDR3 in DNA: TGCGCCAGCAGGGGCAGGGTGGAATCACCCCTCCACTTT. Amino acids: CASRGRVESPLHF.

This chain connects TRBV18 to TRBJ2-1; 7 bases align to TRBD2. The germline gives CDR1 KGHSH, CDR2 LQKENI. This CDR3 is built from 14 residues. The trim removed 3 bases at V and 12 bases at J, leaving 11 bases unmatched. CDR3 region: CASSPWRELDGQFF. As DNA, the CDR3 is TGTGCCAGCTCACCGTGGCGGGAGCTTGATGGGCAGTTCTTC.